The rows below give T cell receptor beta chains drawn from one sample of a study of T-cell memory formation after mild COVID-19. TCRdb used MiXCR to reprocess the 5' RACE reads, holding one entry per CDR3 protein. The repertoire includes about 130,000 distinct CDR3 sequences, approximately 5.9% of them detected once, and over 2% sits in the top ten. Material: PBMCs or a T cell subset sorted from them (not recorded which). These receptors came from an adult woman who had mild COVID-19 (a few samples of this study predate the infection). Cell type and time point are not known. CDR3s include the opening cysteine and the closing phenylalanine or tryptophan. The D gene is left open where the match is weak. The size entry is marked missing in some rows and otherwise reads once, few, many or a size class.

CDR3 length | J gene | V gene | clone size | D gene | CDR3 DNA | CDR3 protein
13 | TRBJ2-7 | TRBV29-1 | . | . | TGCAGCGGAGGATCCAGGGGAATGAACGAGCAGTACTTC | CSGGSRGMNEQYF
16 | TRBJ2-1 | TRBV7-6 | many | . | TGTGCCAGCAGCTTAGAGGGGGGAGCAGTCTACAATGAGCAGTTCTTC | CASSLEGGAVYNEQFF
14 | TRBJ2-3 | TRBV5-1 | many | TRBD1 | TGCGCCAGCAGCCACGGGACAGGGGAAGATACGCAGTATTTT | CASSHGTGEDTQYF
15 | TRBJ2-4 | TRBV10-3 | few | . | TGTGCCATCAGAGCCGTCCCTCGAGGCAAAAACATTCAGTACTTC | CAIRAVPRGKNIQYF
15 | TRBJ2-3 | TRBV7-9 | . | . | TGTGCCAGCAGCTTAGATCTAGCTGGAGCAGATACGCAGTATTTT | CASSLDLAGADTQYF
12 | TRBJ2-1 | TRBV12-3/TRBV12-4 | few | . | TGTGCCAGCAGTAAGGAGGACAATGAGCAGTTCTTC | CASSKEDNEQFF
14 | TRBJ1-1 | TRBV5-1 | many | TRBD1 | TGCGCCAGCAGCTTGAGACAGGGGAACACTGAAGCTTTCTTT | CASSLRQGNTEAFF
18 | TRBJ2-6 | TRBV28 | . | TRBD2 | TGTGCCAGCACTTCACCGGGGGGGGACCGAAGTGGGGCCAACGTCCTGACTTTC | CASTSPGGDRSGANVLTF
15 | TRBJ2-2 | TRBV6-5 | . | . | TGTGCCAGCAGTTACTCCCCGACTGACACCGGGGAGCTGTTTTTT | CASSYSPTDTGELFF
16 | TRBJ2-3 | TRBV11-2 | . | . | TGTGCCAGCAGCTTGGGCCTAGTTTCTGGCACAGATACGCAGTATTTT | CASSLGLVSGTDTQYF
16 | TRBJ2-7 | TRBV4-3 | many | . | TGCGCCAGCAGCCAAGATCACAGGGCAGGGACCTACGAGCAGTACTTC | CASSQDHRAGTYEQYF
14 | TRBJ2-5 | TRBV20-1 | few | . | TGCAGTGCGTACAGGGTTGGCGCGCGAGAGACCCAGTACTTC | CSAYRVGARETQYF
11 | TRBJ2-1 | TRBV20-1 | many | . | TGCAGTGCTTCCCTGGGTCAGTTTTGGTTCTTC | CSASLGQFWFF
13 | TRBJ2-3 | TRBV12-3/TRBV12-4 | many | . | TGTGCCAGCAGTTTATTGGCGACAGATACGCAGTATTTT | CASSLLATDTQYF
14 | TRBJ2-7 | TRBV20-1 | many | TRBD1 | TGCAGTGCTCCTCGACAGGGAAGGTGGTACGAGCAGTACTTC | CSAPRQGRWYEQYF
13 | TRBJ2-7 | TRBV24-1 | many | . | TGTGCCACCAGTGAGGGCAGGGGGGGCGAGCAGTACTTC | CATSEGRGGEQYF
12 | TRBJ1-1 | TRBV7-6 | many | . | TGTGCCAGCAGCTTAGGGGACGGAGGTGCTTTCTTT | CASSLGDGGAFF
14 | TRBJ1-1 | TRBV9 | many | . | TGTGCCAGCAGCCCCGAGGTTCGAGGCACTGAAGCTTTCTTT | CASSPEVRGTEAFF
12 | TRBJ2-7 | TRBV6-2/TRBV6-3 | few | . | TGTGCCAGCACTACGGGCTTCTACGAGCAGTACTTC | CASTTGFYEQYF
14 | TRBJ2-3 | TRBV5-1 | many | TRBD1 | TGCGCCAGCAGCCTGGGACAGGGCTTTGATACGCAGTATTTT | CASSLGQGFDTQYF
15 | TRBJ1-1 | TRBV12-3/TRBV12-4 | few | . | TGTGCCAGCAGCCACCTGGGGGGAGGGAACACTGAAGCTTTCTTT | CASSHLGGGNTEAFF
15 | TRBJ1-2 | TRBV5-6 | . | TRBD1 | TGTGCCAGCAGCTCAAATATACAGGGGTTTTATGGCTACACCTTC | CASSSNIQGFYGYTF
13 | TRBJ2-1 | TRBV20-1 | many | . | TGCAGTGTCCGGGAGAGCTCCTACAATGAGCAGTTCTTC | CSVRESSYNEQFF
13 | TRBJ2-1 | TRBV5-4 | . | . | TGTGCCAGCAGCTTAACAGGGTACAATGAGCAGTTCTTC | CASSLTGYNEQFF
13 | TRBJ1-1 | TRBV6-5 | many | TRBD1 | TGTGCCAGCACCGTACAGGGGTTCACTGAAGCTTTCTTT | CASTVQGFTEAFF
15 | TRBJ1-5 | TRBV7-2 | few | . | TGTGCCAGCAGCTCTAGCGAGTATAGCAATCAGCCCCAGCATTTT | CASSSSEYSNQPQHF
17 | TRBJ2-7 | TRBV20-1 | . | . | TGCAGTGCTAGAGATTTTGGGGGGGGCACGAGGGACTACGAGCAGTACTTC | CSARDFGGGTRDYEQYF
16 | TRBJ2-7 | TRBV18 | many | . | TGTGCCAGCTCACCCCAGGCACAGGGATTCTCCTACGAGCAGTACTTC | CASSPQAQGFSYEQYF
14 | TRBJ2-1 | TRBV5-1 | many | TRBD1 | TGCGCCAGCAGCTTTGGACAGGGTTACAATGAGCAGTTCTTC | CASSFGQGYNEQFF
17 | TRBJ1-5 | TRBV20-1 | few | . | TGCAGTGCTAGAGAGGGCAGGTTTATGTATAGCAATCAGCCCCAGCATTTT | CSAREGRFMYSNQPQHF
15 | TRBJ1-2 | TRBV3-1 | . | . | TGTGCCAGCAGCCAAGATCGAGACTCTAACTATGGCTACACCTTC | CASSQDRDSNYGYTF
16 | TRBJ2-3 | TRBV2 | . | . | TGTGCCAGCAGGGACGTTAGGAATCTGCACGCAGATACGCAGTATTTT | CASRDVRNLHADTQYF
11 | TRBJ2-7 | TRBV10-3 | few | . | TGTGCCATCGCTAGCTCCCACGAGCAGTACTTC | CAIASSHEQYF
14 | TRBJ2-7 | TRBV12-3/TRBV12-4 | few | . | TGTGCCAGCAGTTTAGGAGGAGGGTTGTACGAGCAGTACTTC | CASSLGGGLYEQYF
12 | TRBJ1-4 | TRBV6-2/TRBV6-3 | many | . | TGTGCCAGCAGCAGGGTCAATGAAAAACTGTTTTTT | CASSRVNEKLFF
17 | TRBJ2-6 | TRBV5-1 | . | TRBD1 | TGCGCCAGCAGCTTGGCCGGACAGGTCTCTGGGGCCAACGTCCTGACTTTC | CASSLAGQVSGANVLTF
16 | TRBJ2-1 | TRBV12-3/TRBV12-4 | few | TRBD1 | TGTGCCAGCAGTTTATCCAGGGGGAATCCCTACAATGAGCAGTTCTTC | CASSLSRGNPYNEQFF
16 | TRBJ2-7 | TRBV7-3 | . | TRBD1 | TGTGCCAGCAGCCCCCGGACAGGGATCAGCATCCACGAGCAGTACTTC | CASSPRTGISIHEQYF
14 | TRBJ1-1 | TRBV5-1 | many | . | TGCGCCAGCAGCTTGCCAGACCTTGGGACTGAAGCTTTCTTT | CASSLPDLGTEAFF
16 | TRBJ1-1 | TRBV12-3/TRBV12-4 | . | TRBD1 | TGTGCCAGCAGTTTTACCCAGCCGGGACAGGGACATGAAGCTTTCTTT | CASSFTQPGQGHEAFF
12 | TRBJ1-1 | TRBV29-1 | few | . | TGCAGCGTTGATTCGGGGGGCACTGAAGCTTTCTTT | CSVDSGGTEAFF
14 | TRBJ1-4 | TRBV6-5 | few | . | TGTGCCAGCAGTGCGACTGCAACTAATGAAAAACTGTTTTTT | CASSATATNEKLFF
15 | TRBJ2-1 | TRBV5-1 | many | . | TGCGCCAGCAGCTTGGTAGTCCTTAATGGGGATGAGCAGTTCTTC | CASSLVVLNGDEQFF
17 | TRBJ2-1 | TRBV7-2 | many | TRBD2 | TGTGCCAGCAGCTTAGCCCCTTCCGGGACTAGCCTCAATGAGCAGTTCTTC | CASSLAPSGTSLNEQFF
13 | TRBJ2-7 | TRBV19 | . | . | TGTCCCCTCGGGATGGAGGTCGCCTCCGAGCAGTACTTC | CPLGMEVASEQYF
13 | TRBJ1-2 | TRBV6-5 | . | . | TGTGCCAGCAGACAGACCCACGGGTATGGCTACACCTTC | CASRQTHGYGYTF
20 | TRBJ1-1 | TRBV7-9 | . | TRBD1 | TGTGCCAGCAGCTTACCCCTTTACCGGGACAGGGGGCTTGGGAACACTGAAGCTTTCTTT | CASSLPLYRDRGLGNTEAFF
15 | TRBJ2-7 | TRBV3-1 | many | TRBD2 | TGTGCCAGCAGCCAACCCGGACTAGCGAACTACGAGCAGTACTTC | CASSQPGLANYEQYF
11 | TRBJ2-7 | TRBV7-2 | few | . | TGTGCCAGCAGCTCACTATTCGAGCAGTACTTC | CASSSLFEQYF
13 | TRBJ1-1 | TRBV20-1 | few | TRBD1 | TGCAGTGGAACAGACAGGGCTCACACTGAAGCTTTCTTT | CSGTDRAHTEAFF
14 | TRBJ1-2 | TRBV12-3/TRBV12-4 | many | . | TGTGCCAGCAGTTTAGGGAACAGGAACTATGGCTACACCTTC | CASSLGNRNYGYTF
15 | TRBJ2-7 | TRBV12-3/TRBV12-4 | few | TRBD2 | TGTGCCAGCAGTTTAGTTCTAGCGGGACTTGGCGAGCAGTACTTC | CASSLVLAGLGEQYF
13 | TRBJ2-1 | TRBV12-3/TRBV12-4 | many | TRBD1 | TGTGCCAGCACCGACAGGGGGCTGAATGAGCAGTTCTTC | CASTDRGLNEQFF